A single sample gave rise to the 21 T cell receptor beta chains below, sequenced in a study of control samples from healthy donors and cancer patients. This table comes from immunoSEQ multiplex PCR, and its TCRdb copy is limited to in-frame clones, with some not included. The sample lists around 100,000 clones, over 75% occurring once. The sample comprised blood. The receptors derive from a woman under 30 in good health.

This clone is a singleton in its sample. The chain links TRBV3-1 (or the pseudogene TRBV3-2) to TRBJ2-7; TRBD2 might be the D (6 bases). Trimming took 4 bases from V and 0 from J, leaving 16 bases between them. Germline CDR1 and CDR2: LGHDT and YNNKEL (reference sequence). This CDR3 contains 16 residues. Here the CDR3 DNA reads TGTGCCAGCAGCCCAGAATCCGGGACTGACTCCTACGAGCAGTACTTC. It encodes CASSPESGTDSYEQYF.

CDR3 nucleotide sequence: TGTGCCAGCATGGGGGGTAGTAATGAAAAACTGTTTTTT. Translated, it gives CASMGGSNEKLFF. The rearrangement joins TRBV27 to TRBJ1-4; D is perhaps TRBD1 (5 bases). The CDR3 spans 13 residues. V lost 7 bases and J lost 4, with 10 bases in between. The germline CDR1 and CDR2 sequences are MNHEY and SMNVEV (reference sequence).

This chain joins TRBV19 and TRBJ1-2; D is uncertain. Germline loops: CDR1 LNHDA, CDR2 SQIVND (reference sequence). V shed 5 bases and J shed 2 bases, with 12 bases lying between them. The length of the CDR3 is 14 residues. CDR3 DNA: TGTGCCAGTAGTCTACGGGTTTTCAACTATGGCTACACCTTC. Translation: CASSLRVFNYGYTF.

In regard to this clone: Other DNA sequences from this sample encode an identical CDR3 as well. The V call is TRBV4-2, the J call TRBJ1-1; D remains unclear. V shed 1 base and J shed 3 bases, with 3 bases lying between them. CDR1 LGHNA and CDR2 YNFKEQ come from the germline V gene. This CDR3 comprises 12 residues. CDR3 sequence reads: CASSQGDTEAFF. The CDR3 DNA reads TGTGCCAGCAGCCAAGGGGACACTGAAGCTTTCTTT.

The V call is TRBV6-5, the J call TRBJ1-1; a weak D match, TRBD1 (6 bases). Germline V gene sequence: CDR1 MNHEY, CDR2 SVGAGI. Between the trimmed V and J ends, which lost 6 bases and 4 bases, there was a span of 15 bases. The CDR3 extends over 14 amino acids. This CDR3 is CASRVIGQSTEAFF. For the CDR3, the DNA is TGTGCCAGCAGAGTCATCGGACAGTCCACTGAAGCTTTCTTT.

The chain couples TRBV9 to TRBJ1-1; 7 nucleotides align to TRBD1. Germline V lookup: CDR1 SGDLS, CDR2 YYNGEE. V was pared by 3 bases and J by 8 bases, with 1 base of the junction left unmatched. This CDR3 region has 11 residues. The CDR3 reads CASSAGQEAFF. As DNA, the CDR3 is TGTGCCAGCAGCGCGGGACAGGAAGCTTTCTTT.

The gene calls are TRBV5-1 and TRBJ2-3, with no clear D. The length of the CDR3 is 14 residues. Germline assignment: CDR1 SGHRS and CDR2 YFSETQ. Trimming took off 0 bases at V and 2 bases at J, with 7 bases between the two ends. CDR3 nucleotide sequence: TGCGCCAGCAGCTTGGGGCAGCACACAGATACGCAGTATTTT. It is translated as CASSLGQHTDTQYF.

The chain employs TRBV4-1 and TRBJ2-7, with a tentative D call TRBD2 (5 bases). Trimming left V 0 bases short and J 6 bases short, with 15 bases between. This CDR3 spans 15 amino acids. Germline CDR1 MGHRA, CDR2 YSYEKL. As DNA, the CDR3 is TGCGCCAGCAGCCAAGATGTCGGGGTTAGAGGCGAGCAGTACTTC. This gives the protein CASSQDVGVRGEQYF.

The genes are TRBV9 and TRBJ1-5; tentatively, D is TRBD1 (6 bases). V gave up 3 bases and J gave up 6 bases, with 16 bases separating them. CDR3 length equals 15 residues. Germline V gene data show CDR1 as SGDLS and CDR2 as YYNGEE. The CDR3 loop is CASSGGGGQGQPQHF. The CDR3 nucleotides read TGTGCCAGCAGCGGTGGGGGGGGCCAGGGTCAGCCCCAGCATTTT.

This clone has only one observation. CDR3 DNA: TGTGCCACCAGCAGACAACAGGGGGCAGTGAGGGAAAAACTGTTTTTT. This gives the protein CATSRQQGAVREKLFF. The chain couples TRBV15 to TRBJ1-4; 9 bases are a match to TRBD1. With V trimmed by 2 bases and J by 8 bases, 9 bases remained unmatched. The germline V gene has CDR1 LNHNV and CDR2 YYDKDF (reference sequence). The CDR3 sequence is 16 residues long.

Concerning this clone itself: The same CDR3 also results from other DNA sequences found in this sample. The chain recombines TRBV6-5 with TRBJ1-2; 7 bases match TRBD1. V was pared by 5 bases and J by 4 bases, with 1 base of the junction left unmatched. The germline CDR1 and CDR2 sequences are MNHEY and SVGAGI. CDR3 length: 12 amino acids. This chain's CDR3 is CASSTGAYGYTF. In DNA, the CDR3 is TGTGCCAGCAGTACAGGGGCCTATGGCTACACCTTC.

J is TRBJ2-2 and V is TRBV19, with 7 bases matching TRBD1. V lost 5 bases and J lost 4; bases outside the gene matches: 7. Germline values: CDR1 LNHDA, CDR2 SQIVND (reference sequence). The length of the CDR3 is 15 residues. The CDR3 region is CASSSRGRVTGELFF. The CDR3, as DNA: TGTGCCAGTAGTTCGAGGGGGCGGGTCACCGGGGAGCTGTTTTTT.

The chain employs TRBV19 and TRBJ2-6; 7 bases map to TRBD1. This CDR3 comprises 17 residues. V lost 6 bases, J lost 0 bases, and 8 bases stayed unmatched. Germline V gives CDR1 LNHDA, CDR2 SQIVND (reference sequence). This CDR3 is CASSRDSASSGANVLTF. Here the CDR3 DNA reads TGTGCCAGTAGCAGGGACAGCGCTAGCTCTGGGGCCAACGTCCTGACTTTC.

The chain joins TRBV7-9 to TRBJ1-3, with a weak D call TRBD1 (6 bases). Trimming took off 0 bases at V and 1 base at J, with 13 bases between the two ends. CDR1 is SEHNR, CDR2 FQNEAQ, per germline (reference sequence). The CDR3 length is 17 residues. The DNA for the CDR3 is TGTGCCAGCAGCTTAGCGCGGGGGGGCGATTCTGGAAACACCATATATTTT. This encodes CASSLARGGDSGNTIYF.

The rearrangement links TRBV6-4 to TRBJ2-3; no clear D gene. The V gene lost 6 bases and the J gene lost 0 bases, with 16 bases spanning the gap. CDR1 and CDR2 (germline): MRHNA, SNTAGT. The CDR3 covers 16 residues. Written as DNA, the CDR3 is TGTGCCAGCAGCCCCTCTATCGGATCCAGCACAGATACGCAGTATTTT. Its protein product is CASSPSIGSSTDTQYF.

V and J are TRBV6-4 and TRBJ1-2; 9 bases agree with TRBD1. The germline CDR1 and CDR2 sequences are MRHNA and SNTAGT. The CDR3 is 15 amino acids. V shed 3 bases, J shed 5 bases, and the junction held 7 bases outside the gene matches. CDR3 protein: CASSEFLGQGYGYTF. The CDR3 DNA reads TGTGCCAGCAGTGAATTCTTGGGACAGGGATATGGCTACACCTTC.

This rearrangement joins TRBV23-1 to TRBJ1-2, with D possibly TRBD1 on 6 matching bases. TRBV23-1 is filed as an ORF, its function uncertain. Trimming stripped 2 bases from V and 3 bases from J, with 10 bases between. The CDR3 consists of 14 residues. CDR3 sequence reads: CASSQNKGDYGYTF. CDR3 nucleotide sequence: TGCGCCAGCAGTCAAAATAAGGGGGACTATGGCTACACCTTC.

The chain links TRBV2 to TRBJ1-2, with 8 bases identical to TRBD1. Trimming at V came to 5 bases and at J to 5 bases, leaving 7 bases not matched to a gene. Germline V CDR1 and CDR2: SNHLY, FYNNEI. This CDR3 comprises 14 residues. The CDR3 loop is CASSYRTGTYGYTF. CDR3 sequence (DNA): TGTGCCAGCAGTTATAGGACAGGGACTTATGGCTACACCTTC.

The rearrangement joins TRBV19 to TRBJ1-2; D call uncertain. Trimming removed 0 bases from V and 7 bases from J, with 15 bases in between. Germline V CDR1 and CDR2: LNHDA, SQIVND (reference sequence). The CDR3 loop spans 15 amino acids. CDR3 amino acids: CASSIDLRRGRGYTF. CDR3 DNA: TGTGCCAGTAGTATAGATCTACGAAGAGGCCGTGGCTACACCTTC.

The sample holds one count of this clone. Germline is not matched at one junction end, which may reflect a read error. The chain combines TRBV4-1 with TRBJ2-1; D gene ambiguous. Per the germline V gene, CDR1 is MGHRA and CDR2 is YSYEKL. CDR3 length equals 12 residues. The CDR3 loop reads CASSQVGLEPFF. DNA for the CDR3: TGCGCCAGCAGCCAAGTAGGTTTAGAGCCGTTCTTC.

This rearrangement joins TRBV9 to TRBJ2-3, with TRBD1 matching 7 bases. V lost 4 bases to trimming and J lost 2 bases; unmatched junction nucleotides: 7. The CDR3 consists of 15 residues. Germline V lookup: CDR1 SGDLS, CDR2 YYNGEE. The CDR3 here is CASSPRQGTTDTQYF. As DNA, the CDR3 is TGTGCCAGCAGCCCACGACAGGGAACCACAGATACGCAGTATTTT.